The 27 T cell receptor beta chains below were found in one sample sequenced in a study of blood T cell repertoires in COVID-19. This table comes from immunoSEQ multiplex PCR, and its TCRdb copy is limited to in-frame clones, with some not included. The sample has under 300,000 clones, about 84% seen once. The specimen sequenced was peripheral blood. These receptors originate from a man older than 75 with acute or convalescent COVID-19.

The chain recombines TRBV5-5 with TRBJ2-1, with TRBD1 as a possible D gene (5 bases). This CDR3 has 15 residues. V gave up 1 base and J gave up 2 bases, with 10 bases separating them. The germline gives CDR1 SGHKS, CDR2 YYEKEE (reference sequence). The CDR3 sequence is CASSLYFRAYNEQFF. The CDR3, as DNA: TGTGCCAGCAGCTTGTATTTCAGGGCCTACAATGAGCAGTTCTTC.

The rearrangement links TRBV3-1 (or the pseudogene TRBV3-2) to TRBJ2-2, with 14 bases fitting TRBD2. CDR1 is LGHDT and CDR2 is YNNKEL in the germline V gene (reference sequence). Unmatched junction bases numbered 10, after V lost 6 bases and J lost 7 bases. The CDR3 is 17 amino acids. The CDR3: CASRAPGLAGVVGELFF. The CDR3 DNA sequence: TGTGCCAGCAGGGCACCGGGACTAGCGGGAGTAGTCGGGGAGCTGTTTTTT.

V and J are TRBV3-1 (or the pseudogene TRBV3-2) and TRBJ1-2; D gene uncertain. Per the germline V gene, CDR1 is LGHDT and CDR2 is YNNKEL (reference sequence). The V gene lost 1 base and the J gene lost 0 bases, with 6 bases spanning the gap. The CDR3 is 14 residues long. The CDR3 DNA reads as TGTGCCAGCAGCCAAGTAGAGACTAACTATGGCTACACCTTC. Protein sequence: CASSQVETNYGYTF.

The chain uses TRBV28 and TRBJ1-1, with a possible D match to TRBD1 (5 bases). Trimming took 11 bases from V and 6 from J, leaving 10 bases between them. The V gene's germline CDR1 is MDHEN and CDR2 SYDVKM. This CDR3 has 10 amino acids. Written as DNA, the CDR3 is TGTGCCGCGGGGGGGGCTGAAGCTTTCTTT. It encodes CAAGGAEAFF.

The chain couples TRBV19 to TRBJ1-1, with 8 positions matching TRBD1. Trimming took 4 bases from V and 6 from J; bases not matched to a gene: 7. Germline CDR1 and CDR2: LNHDA and SQIVND (reference sequence). The CDR3 covers 14 residues. CDR3: CASSTQGAGSEAFF. Written as DNA, the CDR3 is TGTGCCAGTAGTACCCAGGGGGCCGGCTCTGAAGCTTTCTTT.

This chain connects TRBV5-1 to TRBJ2-5; 10 nucleotides align to TRBD2. CDR1 and CDR2 (germline): SGHRS, YFSETQ. The CDR3 has 15 residues. Losses at the gene ends were 0 bases for V and 4 bases for J; bases not matched to a gene: 3. The CDR3 DNA is TGCGCCAGCAGCTTGGGGAGCGGGAGGGGAGAGACCCAGTACTTC. Its translation is CASSLGSGRGETQYF.

The V and J genes are TRBV12-3 or TRBV12-4 and TRBJ1-6; no clear D gene. This CDR3 is 13 amino acids long. V lost 10 bases, J lost 7 bases, and 14 bases lay in between. The CDR3 sequence: CATRIASNSPLHF. The CDR3 DNA reads TGTGCCACCCGGATAGCCTCAAATTCACCCCTCCACTTT.

V is TRBV9 and J is TRBJ2-3, with D uncertain. The V and J ends lost 0 bases and 6 bases respectively, with 11 bases between them. Looked up from germline, CDR1 is SGDLS and CDR2 is YYNGEE. CDR3 length: 14 amino acids. The CDR3 spells CASSVEASRDTQYF. The CDR3 DNA follows: TGTGCCAGCAGCGTAGAAGCTAGTAGGGATACGCAGTATTTT.

This chain uses TRBV14 with TRBJ2-3, with 8 positions matching TRBD2. V lost 1 base to trimming and J lost 3 bases; unmatched junction nucleotides: 6. This CDR3 region has 16 residues. The V gene's germline CDR1 is SGHDN and CDR2 FVKESK. The CDR3 protein is CASSQGSGSTTDTQYF. The CDR3 DNA reads as TGTGCCAGCAGCCAAGGGAGCGGGAGTACGACAGATACGCAGTATTTT.

The rearrangement joins TRBV28 to TRBJ1-4; tentative D call: TRBD1 (6 bases). V was cut by 6 bases and J by 7 bases, with 12 bases left in between. The CDR3 is made up of 13 amino acids. Germline lookup yields CDR1 MDHEN and CDR2 SYDVKM. CDR3 protein: CASRGGTGEKLFF. CDR3 nucleotides: TGTGCCAGCAGAGGGGGTACGGGTGAAAAACTGTTTTTT.

This chain connects TRBV5-6 to TRBJ2-2; the match to TRBD2 covers 10 bases. The V gene's germline CDR1 is SGHDT and CDR2 YYEEEE. CDR3 length: 16 residues. V dropped 0 bases and J dropped 5; count of bases not matched to a gene: 4. Written as DNA, the CDR3 is TGTGCCAGCAGCTTGGATAGCGGGAGGCGAACCGGGGAGCTGTTTTTT. Protein: CASSLDSGRRTGELFF.

The chain links TRBV6-4 to TRBJ2-7; 11 bases line up with TRBD1. Germline V gene lookup returns CDR1 MRHNA and CDR2 SNTAGT. The CDR3 has 13 residues. V was pared by 8 bases and J by 4 bases, with 4 bases of the junction left unmatched. The CDR3 sequence: CASARDRGYEQYF. As DNA, the CDR3 is TGTGCCAGCGCGCGGGACAGGGGGTACGAGCAGTACTTC.

This clone was picked up one time. J is TRBJ2-7 and V is TRBV11-2; D remains unclear. Trimming cost V 1 base and J 1 base, with 5 bases left between them. The CDR3 has 13 residues. CDR1 and CDR2 (germline): SGHAT, FQNNGV. The CDR3 is CASSLAVSYEQYF. The CDR3 bases are TGTGCCAGCAGCTTAGCGGTATCCTACGAGCAGTACTTC.

The V and J genes are TRBV19 and TRBJ1-6; 8 bases align to TRBD1. The V gene end was trimmed by 4 bases and the J gene end by 10 bases; junction bases not matched to a gene: 9. Germline V CDR1 and CDR2: LNHDA, SQIVND (reference sequence). The CDR3 runs to 15 residues. CDR3 protein: CASSTTGGTESPLHF. In DNA form, the CDR3 reads TGTGCCAGTAGTACCACAGGGGGGACAGAATCACCCCTCCACTTT. Looking up the rest from reference TRBV19 and TRBJ1-6 gives the full variable domain: DGGITQSPKYLFRKEGQNVTLSCEQNLNHDAMYWYRQDPGQGLRLIYYSQIVNDFQKGDIAEGYSVSREKKESFPLTVTSAQKNPTAFYLCASSTTGGTESPLHFGNGTRLTVT.

The V call is TRBV19, the J call TRBJ1-1; 7 bases line up with TRBD1. This CDR3 comprises 15 residues. Germline V gene sequence: CDR1 LNHDA, CDR2 SQIVND (reference sequence). V lost 8 bases and J lost 0; bases outside the gene matches: 9. CDR3 protein: CASLDRDNLNTEAFF. The CDR3, as DNA: TGTGCCAGTTTAGACAGGGACAATCTGAACACTGAAGCTTTCTTT.

V is TRBV19 and J is TRBJ1-2; TRBD1 might be the D (6 bases). The CDR3 covers 16 residues. V gave up 5 bases and J gave up 8 bases, with 24 bases separating them. The germline V gene has CDR1 LNHDA and CDR2 SQIVND (reference sequence). The CDR3 loop reads CASSAGSGHITDGYTF. The CDR3 bases are TGTGCCAGTAGTGCAGGCTCGGGACACATAACGGACGGCTACACCTTC.

The rearrangement uses TRBV5-1 and TRBJ1-6; 7 bases fit TRBD1. The CDR3 is 15 amino acids. Germline-derived CDR1 and CDR2 are SGHRS and YFSETQ. Unmatched junction bases numbered 4, after V lost 0 bases and J lost 7 bases. In DNA form, the CDR3 reads TGCGCCAGCAGCTTGGCGGGACAGCCGAATTCACCCCTCCACTTT. It encodes CASSLAGQPNSPLHF.

The chain uses TRBV11-2 and TRBJ1-6; possibly TRBD1 for D (6 bases). This CDR3 comprises 18 residues. Trimming left V 1 base short and J 5 bases short, with 18 bases between. Per germline, CDR1 SGHAT and CDR2 FQNNGV. CDR3 DNA sequence: TGTGCCAGCAGCTTAGTTGTCAGGGGCCCCACTAATAATTCACCCCTCCACTTT. Protein product: CASSLVVRGPTNNSPLHF.

The rearrangement joins TRBV10-3 to TRBJ2-5, with TRBD1 as a possible D gene (6 bases). The germline gives CDR1 ENHRY, CDR2 SYGVKD. Trimming shortened V by 10 bases and J by 4 bases, and 16 bases separated the two germline ends. The CDR3 length is 13 residues. Here the CDR3 DNA reads TGTGCCACCAAAACAGGGAACGGAGAGACCCAGTACTTC. It is translated as CATKTGNGETQYF.

The rearrangement joins TRBV4-1 to TRBJ1-3; TRBD1 aligns across 9 bases. Trimming took 2 bases from V and 2 from J; bases not matched to a gene: 4. The CDR3 is 16 residues long. Germline loops: CDR1 MGHRA, CDR2 YSYEKL. This chain's CDR3 is CASSQLYRGPGNTIYF. The CDR3 nucleotides are TGCGCCAGCAGCCAATTGTACAGGGGGCCTGGAAACACCATATATTTT.

V usage is TRBV4-1 and J usage is TRBJ1-3; D remains ambiguous. From germline, CDR1 is MGHRA and CDR2 YSYEKL. The ends were cut back, 2 bases at V and 4 bases at J, with 12 bases in the middle. This CDR3 is built from 15 residues. The CDR3 spells CASSQTQVYGNTIYF. DNA for the CDR3: TGCGCCAGCAGCCAAACCCAGGTGTACGGAAACACCATATATTTT.

The chain is built from TRBV11-2 and TRBJ2-2, with a weak D call TRBD1 (5 bases). With 2 bases removed from V and 0 bases from J, the gap between germline ends came to 10 bases. Per germline, CDR1 SGHAT and CDR2 FQNNGV. CDR3 size: 16 residues. For the CDR3, the DNA is TGTGCCAGCAGCTTAAAGGGGCAAGCGAACACCGGGGAGCTGTTTTTT. Protein product: CASSLKGQANTGELFF.

This clone has just one count. The chain uses TRBV28 and TRBJ1-2, with D possibly being TRBD1 (5 bases). This CDR3 has 14 amino acids. Per germline, CDR1 MDHEN and CDR2 SYDVKM. Between the trimmed V and J ends, which lost 3 bases and 1 base, there was a span of 9 bases. The CDR3 region has the DNA TGTGCCAGCAGTTTTACAGGCATTAACTATGGCTACACCTTC. This encodes CASSFTGINYGYTF.

The rearrangement uses TRBV3-1 (or the pseudogene TRBV3-2) and TRBJ2-1; possibly TRBD1 for D (5 bases). The V and J ends lost 3 bases and 8 bases respectively, with 11 bases between them. Germline V lookup: CDR1 LGHDT, CDR2 YNNKEL (reference sequence). CDR3 length equals 13 residues. The CDR3 DNA follows: TGTGCCAGCAGCCACAGGGTATACGATGAGCAGTTCTTC. This codes for CASSHRVYDEQFF.

CDR3 nucleotides: TGTGCCAGCAGTTTTACAGGGGGAACTGAAGCTTTCTTT. Encoded protein: CASSFTGGTEAFF. The V and J genes are TRBV27 and TRBJ1-1, with TRBD1 matching 8 bases. The V gene end was trimmed by 3 bases and the J gene end by 5 bases; junction bases not matched to a gene: 2. Germline V gene lookup returns CDR1 MNHEY and CDR2 SMNVEV (reference sequence). The CDR3 covers 13 residues.

In this sample, this clone turned up once. The chain couples TRBV18 to TRBJ1-1; weak D call: TRBD1 (6 bases). The CDR3 consists of 14 residues. V lost 3 bases, J lost 2 bases, and 10 bases lay in between. The germline gives CDR1 KGHSH, CDR2 LQKENI. This CDR3 reads CASSPRTDNTEAFF. CDR3 DNA sequence: TGTGCCAGCTCACCTAGGACAGACAACACTGAAGCTTTCTTT.

CDR3 DNA: TGTGCCAGCAGCCAAGGTTGGCTAGCCTCAAATGAGCAGTTCTTC. Protein: CASSQGWLASNEQFF. The chain recombines TRBV3-1 (or the pseudogene TRBV3-2) with TRBJ2-1; D is possibly TRBD2 (5 bases). The CDR3 spans 15 residues. Germline lookup yields CDR1 LGHDT and CDR2 YNNKEL (reference sequence). Trimming stripped 1 base from V and 7 bases from J, with 14 bases between.